This TCR beta chain was documented in a study of shared clonotypes between healthy human individuals. Study in general: The cohort had a couple of women and a few men, ages 18 to 49.

The trim removed 0 bases at V and 9 bases at J, leaving 10 bases unmatched. There are 15 residues in the CDR3. Germline-derived CDR1 and CDR2 are SGHRS and YFSETQ. The authors distributed each subset's genomic DNA evenly over several immunoSEQ plates. Assay used: immunoSEQ multiplex PCR; TCRdb lists only in-frame clones, some missing. The profile covers some 470,000 clones, with about three quarters appearing a single time and 10% to 15% taken by the ten largest. The sequenced sample was PBMCs. V usage is TRBV5-1 and J usage is TRBJ2-3; 7 nucleotides line up with TRBD1. This TCR was recovered from a middle-aged woman in good health. Some clones in this sample may be carry-over from other donors' samples. CDR3 loop: CASSLAGGQYGTQYF. The CDR3 DNA reads TGCGCCAGCAGCTTGGCTGGGGGACAGTATGGCACGCAGTATTTT.